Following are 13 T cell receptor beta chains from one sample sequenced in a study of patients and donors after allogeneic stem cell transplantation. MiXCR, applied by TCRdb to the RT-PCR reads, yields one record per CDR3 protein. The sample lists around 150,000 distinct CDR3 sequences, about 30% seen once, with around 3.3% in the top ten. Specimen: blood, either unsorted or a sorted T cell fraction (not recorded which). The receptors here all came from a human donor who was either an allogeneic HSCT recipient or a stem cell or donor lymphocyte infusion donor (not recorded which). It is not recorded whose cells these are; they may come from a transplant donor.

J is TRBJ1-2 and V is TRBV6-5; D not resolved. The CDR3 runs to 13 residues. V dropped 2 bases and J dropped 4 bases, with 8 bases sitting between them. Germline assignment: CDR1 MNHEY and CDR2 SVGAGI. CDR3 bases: TGTGCCAGCAGTTACACAGCGCTCTATGGCTACACCTTC. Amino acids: CASSYTALYGYTF.

The CDR3 loop reads CASSLRDTGSSGNTIYF. The CDR3 DNA reads TGCGCCAGCAGCTTGAGGGATACGGGGAGCTCTGGAAACACCATATATTTT. J is TRBJ1-3 and V is TRBV5-1; no firm D call. Germline V lookup: CDR1 SGHRS, CDR2 YFSETQ. CDR3 size: 17 residues. V dropped 1 base and J dropped 0 bases, with 14 bases sitting between them.

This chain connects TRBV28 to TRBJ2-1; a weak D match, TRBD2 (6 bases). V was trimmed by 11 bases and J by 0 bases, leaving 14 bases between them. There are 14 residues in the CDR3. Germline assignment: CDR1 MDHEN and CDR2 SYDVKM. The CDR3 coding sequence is TGTGCCTGCTTGGCGGGAAACTCCTACAATGAGCAGTTCTTC. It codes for CACLAGNSYNEQFF.

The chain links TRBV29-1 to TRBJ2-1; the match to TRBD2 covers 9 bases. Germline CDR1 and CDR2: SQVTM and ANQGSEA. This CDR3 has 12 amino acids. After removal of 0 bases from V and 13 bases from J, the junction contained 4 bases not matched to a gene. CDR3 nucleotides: TGCAGCGTTGAAGACAGAGCGGGAGGACAGTTCTTC. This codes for CSVEDRAGGQFF.

As DNA, the CDR3 is TGTGCCAGCAGCGTAGATCGGGGTCGCGAGCAGTTCTTC. Amino acid sequence: CASSVDRGREQFF. The chain recombines TRBV9 with TRBJ2-1, with D maybe TRBD2 (5 bases). Germline CDR1 reads SGDLS; CDR2 reads YYNGEE. Trimming removed 0 bases at V and 10 bases at J, with 11 bases between. The CDR3 sequence is 13 residues long.

CDR3 DNA: TGTGCCAGCAGTCTCCTAGCGGGAGGGGGCAATGAGCAGTTCTTC. It encodes CASSLLAGGGNEQFF. The V call is TRBV27, the J call TRBJ2-1, with 12 bases fitting TRBD2. V lost 5 bases to trimming and J lost 6 bases; unmatched junction nucleotides: 5. This CDR3 is 15 amino acids long. CDR1 is MNHEY, CDR2 SMNVEV, per germline (reference sequence).

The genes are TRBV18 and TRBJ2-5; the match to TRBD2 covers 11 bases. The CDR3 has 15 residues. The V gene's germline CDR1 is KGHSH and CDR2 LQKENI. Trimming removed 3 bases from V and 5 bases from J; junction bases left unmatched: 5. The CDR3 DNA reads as TGTGCCAGCTCACCGGGACTAGCGGATTGGGAGACCCAGTACTTC. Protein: CASSPGLADWETQYF.

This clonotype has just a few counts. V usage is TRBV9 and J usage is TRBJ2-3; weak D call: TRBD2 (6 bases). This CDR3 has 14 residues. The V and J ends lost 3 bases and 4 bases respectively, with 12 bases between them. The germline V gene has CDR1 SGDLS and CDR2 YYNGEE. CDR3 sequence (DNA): TGTGCCAGCAGCGGGACTACCTTGGCAGATACGCAGTATTTT. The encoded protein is CASSGTTLADTQYF.

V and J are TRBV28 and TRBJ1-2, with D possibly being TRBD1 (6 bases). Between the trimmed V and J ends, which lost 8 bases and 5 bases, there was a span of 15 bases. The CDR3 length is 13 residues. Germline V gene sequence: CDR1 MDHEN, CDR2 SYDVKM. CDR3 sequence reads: CASGTTGMYGYTF. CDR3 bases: TGTGCCAGCGGAACGACAGGAATGTATGGCTACACCTTC.

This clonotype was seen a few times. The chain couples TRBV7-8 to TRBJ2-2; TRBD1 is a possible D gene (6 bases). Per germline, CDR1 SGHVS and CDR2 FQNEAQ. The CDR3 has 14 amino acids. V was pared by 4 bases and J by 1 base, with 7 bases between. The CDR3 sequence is CASSWGQNTGELFF. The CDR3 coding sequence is TGTGCCAGCAGCTGGGGACAGAACACCGGGGAGCTGTTTTTT.

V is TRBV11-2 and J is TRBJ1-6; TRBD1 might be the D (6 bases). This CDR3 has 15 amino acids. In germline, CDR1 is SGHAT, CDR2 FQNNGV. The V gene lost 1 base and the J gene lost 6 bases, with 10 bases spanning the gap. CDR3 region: CASSLAGGGNSPLHF. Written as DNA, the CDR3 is TGTGCCAGCAGCTTAGCTGGGGGCGGTAATTCACCCCTCCACTTT. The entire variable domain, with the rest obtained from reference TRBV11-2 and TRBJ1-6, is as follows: EAGVAQSPRYKIIEKRQSVAFWCNPISGHATLYWYQQILGQGPKLLIQFQNNGVVDDSQLPKDRFSAERLKGVDSTLKIQPAKLEDSAVYLCASSLAGGGNSPLHFGNGTRLTVT.

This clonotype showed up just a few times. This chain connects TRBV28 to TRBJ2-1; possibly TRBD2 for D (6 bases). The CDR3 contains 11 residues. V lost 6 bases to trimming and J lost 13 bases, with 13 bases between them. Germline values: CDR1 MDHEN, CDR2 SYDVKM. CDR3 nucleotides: TGTGCCAGCAGGTCCACCGGGACTCAGTTCTTC. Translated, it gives CASRSTGTQFF.

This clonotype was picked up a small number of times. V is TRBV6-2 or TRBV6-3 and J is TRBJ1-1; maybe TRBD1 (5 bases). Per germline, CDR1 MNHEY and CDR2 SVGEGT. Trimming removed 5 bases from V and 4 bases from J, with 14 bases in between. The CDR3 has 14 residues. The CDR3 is CASSEGEGVTEAFF. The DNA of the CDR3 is TGTGCCAGCAGTGAAGGGGAAGGGGTCACTGAAGCTTTCTTT.